The 29 T cell receptor beta chains below were found in one sample sequenced in a study of blood T cell repertoires in COVID-19. Method: immunoSEQ multiplex PCR; TCRdb's copy keeps in-frame clones and lacks some. The sample has roughly 200,000 clones; roughly 81% are singletons. The specimen was peripheral blood. These receptors originate from a woman aged 40-49 years with COVID-19, enrolled during active disease.

V usage is TRBV6-6 and J usage is TRBJ1-1; 8 bases agree with TRBD1. The CDR3 is 12 residues long. Trimming removed 6 bases from V and 6 bases from J; junction bases left unmatched: 3. Germline V lookup: CDR1 MNHNY, CDR2 SVGAGI (reference sequence). The CDR3: CASSLDRAEAFF. DNA of the CDR3: TGTGCCAGCAGCCTGGACAGGGCTGAAGCTTTCTTT.

CDR3 loop: CAISRDKSGNTIYF. Here the CDR3 DNA reads TGTGCCATCAGCCGGGACAAGAGTGGAAACACCATATATTTT. The chain has TRBV10-3 and TRBJ1-3, with a possible D match to TRBD1 (6 bases). This CDR3 spans 14 amino acids. V lost 6 bases and J 3 bases, leaving 12 bases between the germline ends. Per germline, CDR1 ENHRY and CDR2 SYGVKD.

This clone appeared a few times. The chain is built from TRBV5-8 and TRBJ1-2, with 10 bases that match TRBD1. The CDR3 is 15 residues long. The germline CDR1 and CDR2 sequences are SGHTS and YDEGEE. The ends lost 7 bases at V and 6 bases at J; junction bases unmatched: 12. CDR3 sequence (DNA): TGTGCCAGCCGATTTCGGGACAGGGGCTTGAATGGCTACACCTTC. Its translation: CASRFRDRGLNGYTF.

The gene calls are TRBV7-2 and TRBJ2-1, with 12 nucleotides matching TRBD2. After removal of 6 bases from V and 14 bases from J, the junction contained 8 bases not matched to a gene. Germline V lookup: CDR1 SGHTA, CDR2 FQGNSA. The CDR3 has 13 residues. The CDR3 DNA sequence: TGTGCCAGCAGTTTGATCAGACTAGCGGGGGAGTTCTTC. It codes for CASSLIRLAGEFF.

V usage is TRBV10-1 and J usage is TRBJ2-2; D gene unclear. Trimming took off 3 bases at V and 0 bases at J, with 2 bases between the two ends. The length of the CDR3 is 13 residues. Germline CDR1 reads WNHNN; CDR2 reads SYGVQD (reference sequence). The CDR3 DNA reads TGCGCCAGCAGTGATACGAACACCGGGGAGCTGTTTTTT. This translates into CASSDTNTGELFF.

The chain links TRBV5-4 to TRBJ2-1; the D is unclear. Germline-derived CDR1 and CDR2 are SGHNT and YYREEE (reference sequence). Trimming pared 4 bases from V and 9 bases from J, leaving 20 bases between. The CDR3 runs to 15 residues. DNA for the CDR3: TGTGCCAGCAGCGCGCTCGGCAGGATTTTTGGTGAGCAGTTCTTC. Translated: CASSALGRIFGEQFF.

Here the CDR3 DNA reads TGTGCCAGCAGTGAACCAGGGCTGAACACTGAAGCTTTCTTT. It is translated as CASSEPGLNTEAFF. The chain uses TRBV6-1 and TRBJ1-1; D possibly corresponds to TRBD1 (5 bases). Looked up from germline, CDR1 is MNHNS and CDR2 is SASEGT. The CDR3 is 14 residues long. Between the trimmed V and J ends, which lost 2 bases and 0 bases, there was a span of 7 bases.

The gene calls are TRBV7-9 and TRBJ1-1; tentatively, D is TRBD1 (5 bases). CDR1 is SEHNR, CDR2 FQNEAQ, per germline (reference sequence). V was shortened by 5 bases and J by 2 bases, with 12 bases between the two germline ends. The CDR3 covers 14 residues. The CDR3 sequence is CASSHDRFNTEAFF. CDR3 DNA sequence: TGTGCCAGCAGCCATGACAGATTTAACACTGAAGCTTTCTTT. Filled out from reference TRBV7-9 and TRBJ1-1, the complete variable domain reads DTGVSQNPRHKITKRGQNVTFRCDPISEHNRLYWYRQTLGQGPEFLTYFQNEAQLEKSRLLSDRFSAERPKGSFSTLEIQRTEQGDSAMYLCASSHDRFNTEAFFGQGTRLTVV.

The chain carries TRBV6-1 and TRBJ1-3, with a tentative D call TRBD1 (5 bases). This CDR3 is built from 16 residues. The germline V gene encodes CDR1 MNHNS and CDR2 SASEGT. The V and J ends lost 3 bases and 0 bases respectively, with 12 bases between them. The DNA for the CDR3 is TGTGCCAGCAGTGACGGGACTGGTAGCTCTGGAAACACCATATATTTT. Protein product: CASSDGTGSSGNTIYF.

The chain uses TRBV3-1 (or the pseudogene TRBV3-2) and TRBJ2-3; 15 bases align to TRBD2. CDR3 size: 18 residues. Germline assignment: CDR1 LGHDT and CDR2 YNNKEL (reference sequence). V shed 4 bases and J 5 bases; nucleotides not matched to a gene: 10. In DNA, the CDR3 is TGTGCCAGCAGCCGGCGGACTAGCGGGAGGGCCTTGGGAGATACGCAGTATTTT. This codes for CASSRRTSGRALGDTQYF.

This chain uses TRBV20-1 with TRBJ2-1; a weak D match, TRBD2 (6 bases). Looked up from germline, CDR1 is DFQATT and CDR2 is SNEGSKA (reference sequence). V lost 6 bases and J lost 9, with 12 bases in between. There are 11 residues in the CDR3. CDR3 DNA sequence: TGCAGTGCCCGAGGGGAGGTTGAGCAGTTCTTC. Protein sequence: CSARGEVEQFF.

This clone came up once. This chain joins TRBV7-2 and TRBJ2-7; maybe TRBD2 (6 bases). Per germline, CDR1 SGHTA and CDR2 FQGNSA. The CDR3 length is 14 residues. V was cut by 3 bases and J by 2 bases, with 11 bases left in between. The CDR3 DNA reads TGTGCCAGCAGCTTTAGCGGCCCTACCTACGAGCAGTACTTC. This encodes CASSFSGPTYEQYF.

The gene calls are TRBV6-6 and TRBJ1-2, with 10 bases lining up with TRBD1. The CDR3 totals 13 residues. V trimming: 6 bases; J trimming: 7 bases; junction bases outside the gene matches: 5. Germline V gives CDR1 MNHNY, CDR2 SVGAGI (reference sequence). Here the CDR3 DNA reads TGTGCCAGCAGCCAGACAGGGGGCGGTGGCTACACCTTC. It codes for CASSQTGGGGYTF.

This chain connects TRBV19 to TRBJ2-1; 9 bases are shared with TRBD1. With V trimmed by 7 bases and J by 6 bases, 4 bases remained unmatched. Germline loops: CDR1 LNHDA, CDR2 SQIVND (reference sequence). The CDR3 is 13 residues long. Here the CDR3 DNA reads TGTGCCAGTACGGACAGGGGTATCAATGAGCAGTTCTTC. Its protein product is CASTDRGINEQFF.

This rearrangement joins TRBV3-1 (or the pseudogene TRBV3-2) to TRBJ2-5; a weak D match, TRBD2 (6 bases). The CDR3 length is 15 residues. Germline values: CDR1 LGHDT, CDR2 YNNKEL (reference sequence). Trimming pared 1 base from V and 5 bases from J, leaving 14 bases between. CDR3 protein: CASSQAFRGKETQYF. The CDR3 bases are TGTGCCAGCAGCCAAGCGTTCCGGGGGAAGGAGACCCAGTACTTC.

V usage is TRBV14 and J usage is TRBJ2-5; a weak D match, TRBD2 (5 bases). V dropped 4 bases and J dropped 7 bases, with 10 bases sitting between them. This CDR3 comprises 12 residues. Germline V gene lookup returns CDR1 SGHDN and CDR2 FVKESK. In DNA form, the CDR3 reads TGTGCCAGCAGCCCACACGGAGGGACCCAGTACTTC. Amino acid sequence: CASSPHGGTQYF.

The rearrangement links TRBV10-3 to TRBJ1-1; 8 positions match TRBD1. The V gene end was trimmed by 6 bases and the J gene end by 4 bases; junction bases not matched to a gene: 7. From germline, CDR1 is ENHRY and CDR2 SYGVKD. CDR3 size: 14 residues. CDR3 in DNA: TGTGCCATCAGGGGACAGGTTCGAGGCACTGAAGCTTTCTTT. This encodes CAIRGQVRGTEAFF.

V gene TRBV2 combines with J gene TRBJ2-2, with TRBD1 matching 7 bases. CDR1 SNHLY and CDR2 FYNNEI come from the germline V gene. The CDR3 contains 15 residues. The J segment lost 6 bases and the V segment lost 5 bases, leaving 9 bases of the junction unmatched. The CDR3 bases are TGTGCCAGCAGTTGGGGACAGATTGATTCCGGGGAGCTGTTTTTT. Encoded protein: CASSWGQIDSGELFF.

The chain couples TRBV11-1 to TRBJ1-6; D is possibly TRBD1 (6 bases). V was shortened by 5 bases and J by 0 bases, with 11 bases between the two germline ends. CDR1 SGHAT and CDR2 FQDESV come from the germline V gene (reference sequence). The CDR3 spans 16 residues. CDR3 bases: TGTGCCAGCAGCAGGGACACCTACTCCTATAATTCACCCCTCCACTTT. It codes for CASSRDTYSYNSPLHF.

This chain joins TRBV4-2 and TRBJ1-2; D may be TRBD1 (5 bases). The CDR3 has 15 residues. The V and J ends lost 1 base and 6 bases respectively, with 15 bases between them. Germline CDR1 and CDR2: LGHNA and YNFKEQ. The DNA for the CDR3 is TGTGCCAGCAGCCAAGCCCGGGGGTCGGAAAATGGCTACACCTTC. Protein sequence: CASSQARGSENGYTF.

The chain has TRBV3-1 (or the pseudogene TRBV3-2) and TRBJ1-2; 9 bases fit TRBD1. Germline assignment: CDR1 LGHDT and CDR2 YNNKEL (reference sequence). The CDR3 is made up of 17 amino acids. V trimming: 0 bases; J trimming: 3 bases; junction bases outside the gene matches: 8. For the CDR3, the DNA is TGTGCCAGCAGCCAAGATGCCGGGACAGGGATGTACTATGGCTACACCTTC. Encoded protein: CASSQDAGTGMYYGYTF.

J is TRBJ2-3 and V is TRBV2; the match to TRBD2 covers 9 bases. V trimming: 5 bases; J trimming: 6 bases; junction bases outside the gene matches: 6. CDR3 size: 14 residues. The germline gives CDR1 SNHLY, CDR2 FYNNEI. CDR3 DNA: TGTGCCAGCAGTTACTTAGCGGGAGCCGATACGCAGTATTTT. Protein: CASSYLAGADTQYF. Full variable domain (missing parts from reference TRBV2 and TRBJ2-3): EPEVTQTPSHQVTQMGQEVILRCVPISNHLYFYWYRQILGQKVEFLVSFYNNEISEKSEIFDDQFSVERPDGSNFTLKIRSTKLEDSAMYFCASSYLAGADTQYFGPGTRLTVL.

This chain links TRBV19 with TRBJ1-2, with 7 bases fitting TRBD1. The V segment lost 7 bases and the J segment 8 bases; nucleotides outside the gene matches: 10. The CDR3 spans 13 residues. Germline V gives CDR1 LNHDA, CDR2 SQIVND (reference sequence). As DNA, the CDR3 is TGTGCCAGTATTTCTACAGGGGCGGGCGGCTACACCTTC. Its protein product is CASISTGAGGYTF.

This chain uses TRBV28 with TRBJ2-1; possibly TRBD1 for D (6 bases). This CDR3 contains 12 residues. The germline CDR1 and CDR2 sequences are MDHEN and SYDVKM. Between the trimmed V and J ends, which lost 6 bases and 13 bases, there was a span of 16 bases. The CDR3 spells CASRLDRTAQFF. The CDR3 DNA reads as TGTGCCAGCAGACTAGACAGGACAGCTCAGTTCTTC.

This chain joins TRBV6-5 and TRBJ1-1, with D possibly TRBD1 on 5 matching bases. CDR1 and CDR2 (germline): MNHEY, SVGAGI. CDR3 length: 15 amino acids. V was cut by 4 bases and J by 0 bases, with 12 bases left in between. The DNA of the CDR3 is TGTGCCAGCAGTTTTACAGGTAAAATGAACACTGAAGCTTTCTTT. Translating gives CASSFTGKMNTEAFF.

The genes are TRBV11-2 and TRBJ2-7; possibly TRBD1 for D (5 bases). The CDR3 is 13 residues long. Germline-derived CDR1 and CDR2 are SGHAT and FQNNGV. The V and J ends lost 1 base and 6 bases respectively, with 10 bases between them. CDR3 bases: TGTGCCAGCAGCTTAGTATCCAGGGTCGAGCAGTACGTC. Protein: CASSLVSRVEQYV.

There are a few counts of this clone. The J gene is TRBJ1-5, the V gene TRBV4-1; D ambiguous. Germline lookup yields CDR1 MGHRA and CDR2 YSYEKL. The CDR3 is 12 amino acids. Trimming stripped 3 bases from V and 2 bases from J, with 2 bases between. CDR3 bases: TGCGCCAGCAGCCACGGCAATCAGCCCCAGCATTTT. Translation: CASSHGNQPQHF.

V gene TRBV19 combines with J gene TRBJ1-3; TRBD1 agrees at 7 bases. V lost 1 base and J lost 1; bases outside the gene matches: 1. The CDR3 runs to 15 residues. The germline CDR1 and CDR2 sequences are LNHDA and SQIVND (reference sequence). This CDR3 is CASSIGQGSGNTIYF. Here the CDR3 DNA reads TGTGCCAGTAGTATAGGACAGGGTTCTGGAAACACCATATATTTT. The complete variable domain, with remaining parts taken from reference TRBV19 and TRBJ1-3, reads DGGITQSPKYLFRKEGQNVTLSCEQNLNHDAMYWYRQDPGQGLRLIYYSQIVNDFQKGDIAEGYSVSREKKESFPLTVTSAQKNPTAFYLCASSIGQGSGNTIYFGEGSWLTVV.

This clone was counted between two and nine times. The chain recombines TRBV9 with TRBJ2-3; 8 bases are shared with TRBD2. There are 15 residues in the CDR3. CDR1 is SGDLS and CDR2 is YYNGEE in the germline V gene. J lost 0 bases, V lost 4 bases, and 4 bases had no gene match. The CDR3 DNA reads as TGTGCCAGCAGCATTGGACTAGCTAGCACAGATACGCAGTATTTT. Its protein is CASSIGLASTDTQYF.